Each of the 27 T cell receptor beta chains below was sequenced from the same sample in a study of post-analysis software for immune sequencing data. Study-level findings and limits: TRBV5-6, TRBV5-1 and TRBV20-1 belonged to a set of roughly 5 TRBV segments that were more frequent in patients than controls.

TCR beta cDNA libraries had unique molecular identifiers. TCRdb processed the PCR reads anew with MiXCR; each CDR3 protein has one entry. The table has 750,000 to 950,000 distinct CDR3 sequences, about half seen once. These receptors lack a known antigen. Sample: blood. The source is a girl aged 10 to 17 with multiple sclerosis.

This chain uses TRBV6-1 with TRBJ2-7; D is perhaps TRBD1 (5 bases). The CDR3 runs to 16 residues. Deletions cut 0 bases from V and 0 bases from J, with 12 bases between. The germline V gene has CDR1 MNHNS and CDR2 SASEGT. CDR3 region: CASSEAGAQGSYEQYF. CDR3 nucleotide sequence: TGTGCCAGCAGTGAAGCAGGGGCCCAGGGCTCCTACGAGCAGTACTTC.

The CDR3 is CASSLRDRRSYNEQFF. The CDR3 DNA reads TGTGCCAGCAGCTTAAGGGACAGGAGATCGTACAATGAGCAGTTCTTC. This chain uses TRBV7-8 with TRBJ2-1; 8 bases are a match to TRBD1. There are 16 residues in the CDR3. Unmatched junction bases numbered 7, after V lost 2 bases and J lost 4 bases. CDR1 is SGHVS, CDR2 FQNEAQ, per germline.

V gene TRBV13 combines with J gene TRBJ2-3; TRBD1 agrees at 7 bases. V shed 5 bases and J 7 bases; nucleotides not matched to a gene: 15. The germline CDR1 and CDR2 sequences are PRHDT and FYEKMQ (reference sequence). The CDR3 totals 16 residues. CDR3 coding DNA: TGTGCCAGCAGCCCTAGGACAGGACCGTCTTCGAATACGCAGTATTTT. Translation gives CASSPRTGPSSNTQYF.

V is TRBV29-1 and J is TRBJ2-3; D tentatively reads TRBD1 or TRBD2 (5 bases each). This CDR3 region has 15 residues. Between the trimmed V and J ends, which lost 6 bases and 0 bases, there was a span of 16 bases. Germline loops: CDR1 SQVTM, CDR2 ANQGSEA. The CDR3 nucleotides read TGCAGCGTCGACGGTCGGGGACCTAGCACAGATACGCAGTATTTT. It is translated as CSVDGRGPSTDTQYF.

The chain links TRBV29-1 to TRBJ2-7, with TRBD2 matching over 9 bases. Trimming at V came to 4 bases and at J to 2 bases, leaving 9 bases not matched to a gene. The germline V gene has CDR1 SQVTM and CDR2 ANQGSEA. The CDR3 consists of 15 residues. The CDR3 sequence: CSVVLAGRGPYEQYF. The CDR3 coding sequence is TGCAGCGTTGTTCTAGCGGGACGGGGACCCTACGAGCAGTACTTC.

The chain carries TRBV20-1 and TRBJ2-1, with D perhaps TRBD2 (6 bases). V gave up 4 bases and J gave up 7 bases, with 23 bases separating them. CDR1 and CDR2 from the germline V gene are DFQATT and SNEGSKA (reference sequence). The CDR3 spans 16 residues. CDR3 residues: CSATSRDTSGRNEQFF. In DNA form, the CDR3 reads TGCAGTGCTACCTCACGTGACACCTCGGGGAGGAATGAGCAGTTCTTC.

The J gene is TRBJ2-4, the V gene TRBV5-1; the D gene is possibly TRBD1 (6 bases). TRBJ2-5 matches the DNA end more closely, so the J call is doubtful. Germline assignment: CDR1 SGHRS and CDR2 YFSETQ. The CDR3 length is 15 residues. The DNA of the CDR3 is TGCGCCAGCAGCCAAGACCAGGGGCCCCAAGAGACCCAGTACTTC. The encoded protein is CASSQDQGPQETQYF.

This clonotype has a handful of counts. The rearrangement uses TRBV7-2 and TRBJ2-3; D possibly matches TRBD1 or TRBD2 (5 bases each). The CDR3 is 14 amino acids. V lost 5 bases to trimming and J lost 6 bases, with 15 bases between them. Per the germline V gene, CDR1 is SGHTA and CDR2 is FQGNSA. Here the CDR3 DNA reads TGTGCCAGCAGCGACATGGGACCTAAGGATACGCAGTATTTT. Its protein is CASSDMGPKDTQYF. Full variable domain (remainder filled in from reference TRBV7-2 and TRBJ2-3): GAGVSQSPSNKVTEKGKDVELRCDPISGHTALYWYRQSLGQGLEFLIYFQGNSAPDKSGLPSDRFSAERTGGSVSTLTIQRTQQEDSAVYLCASSDMGPKDTQYFGPGTRLTVL.

Concerning this clonotype itself: Mismatch with germline at one junction end may stem from a read error. CDR3 amino acids: CASRFAGGSYNEQFF. The CDR3 DNA is TGCGCCAGCCGCTTCGCGGGAGGGTCCTACAATGAGCAGTTCTTC. This chain uses TRBV5-1 with TRBJ2-1, with 9 bases identical to TRBD2. Germline V gene data show CDR1 as SGHRS and CDR2 as YFSETQ. The CDR3 has 15 residues. Full variable domain (remainder filled in from reference TRBV5-1 and TRBJ2-1): KAGVTQTPRYLIKTRGQQVTLSCSPISGHRSVSWYQQTPGQGLQFLFEYFSETQRNKGNFPGRFSGRQFSNSRSEMNVSTLELGDSALYLCASRFAGGSYNEQFFGPGTRLTVL.

This chain connects TRBV24-1 to TRBJ1-1, with D perhaps TRBD1 (5 bases). The CDR3 is 13 residues long. V was pared by 2 bases and J by 11 bases, with 14 bases between. From germline, CDR1 is KGHDR and CDR2 SFDVKD. The CDR3 bases are TGTGCCACCAGTGATTCTACCCCGGGACCGGCTTTCTTT. It codes for CATSDSTPGPAFF.

The V and J genes are TRBV9 and TRBJ1-3; TRBD1 might be the D (5 bases). Between the trimmed V and J ends, which lost 4 bases and 0 bases, there was a span of 14 bases. CDR1 and CDR2 (germline): SGDLS, YYNGEE. The CDR3 totals 16 residues. The CDR3 DNA follows: TGTGCCAGCAGCCCGACTCGAGGGGCCTCTGGAAACACCATATATTTT. Translated: CASSPTRGASGNTIYF.

Only a few counts were recorded for this clonotype. The chain combines TRBV20-1 with TRBJ2-7; 8 bases map to TRBD1. Germline assignment: CDR1 DFQATT and CDR2 SNEGSKA (reference sequence). This CDR3 spans 12 amino acids. V was pared by 3 bases and J by 6 bases, with 4 bases of the junction left unmatched. CDR3 residues: CSASFTGGEQYF. The CDR3 coding sequence is TGCAGTGCTAGTTTCACAGGGGGCGAGCAGTACTTC.

The chain combines TRBV27 with TRBJ2-3; maybe TRBD2 (6 bases). This CDR3 has 15 residues. V lost 2 bases and J lost 5, with 14 bases in between. Germline V gives CDR1 MNHEY, CDR2 SMNVEV (reference sequence). For the CDR3, the DNA is TGTGCCAGCAGTTTAAGGGCTAGCGAAAGAGATACGCAGTATTTT. Translated: CASSLRASERDTQYF.

This clonotype occurred once. The chain recombines TRBV27 with TRBJ2-1; 9 bases agree with TRBD2. V gave up 5 bases and J gave up 1 base; unmatched junction bases: 15. This CDR3 has 19 amino acids. CDR1 and CDR2 (germline): MNHEY, SMNVEV (reference sequence). The CDR3 region has the DNA TGTGCCAGCAGTCCCCTGGGGCTAGCGGGAAAGGGTTCCTACAATGAGCAGTTCTTC. It specifies CASSPLGLAGKGSYNEQFF.

J is TRBJ1-5 and V is TRBV5-1; possibly TRBD1 for D (6 bases). The CDR3 runs 17 residues. The germline CDR1 and CDR2 sequences are SGHRS and YFSETQ. The V gene lost 3 bases and the J gene lost 5 bases, with 21 bases spanning the gap. The CDR3 DNA is TGCGCCAGCAGCTGGGGAGGGGTACAGGGTTTAGATCAGCCCCAGCATTTT. It specifies CASSWGGVQGLDQPQHF.

This clonotype was seen only a few times. The chain couples TRBV29-1 to TRBJ1-2; 10 nucleotides align to TRBD1. This CDR3 has 14 amino acids. CDR1 SQVTM and CDR2 ANQGSEA come from the germline V gene. The ends lost 7 bases at V and 2 bases at J; junction bases unmatched: 7. Written as DNA, the CDR3 is TGCAGCGATGATCCGACAGGGGGCAACTATGGCTACACCTTC. Translated: CSDDPTGGNYGYTF. The variable domain in full, with the rest retrieved from reference TRBV29-1 and TRBJ1-2, is SAVISQKPSRDICQRGTSLTIQCQVDSQVTMMFWYRQQPGQSLTLIATANQGSEATYESGFVIDKFPISRPNLTFSTLTVSNMSPEDSSIYLCSDDPTGGNYGYTFGSGTRLTVV.

This clonotype has at least ten counts. The junction and the germline gene differ at one end; a read error may be behind it. This chain links TRBV5-1 with TRBJ2-7; possible D gene TRBD1, 5 bases. In germline, CDR1 is SGHRS, CDR2 YFSETQ. There are 12 residues in the CDR3. The CDR3 here is CASSFDSYEQYF. CDR3 coding DNA: TGTGCCAGCAGCTTCGACAGTTACGAGCAGTACTTC.

The sample holds many counts of this clonotype. The rearrangement uses TRBV12-3 or TRBV12-4 and TRBJ2-7; no firm D call. Between the trimmed V and J ends, which lost 6 bases and 4 bases, there was a span of 10 bases. The CDR3 has 12 residues. The CDR3 spells CASSLTAYEQYF. Written as DNA, the CDR3 is TGTGCCAGCAGCTTAACAGCTTACGAGCAGTACTTC.

The chain is built from TRBV27 and TRBJ2-3; 7 nucleotides agree with TRBD1. This CDR3 region has 15 residues. V trimming: 3 bases; J trimming: 3 bases; junction bases outside the gene matches: 6. Germline V gene sequence: CDR1 MNHEY, CDR2 SMNVEV (reference sequence). The CDR3 is CASSFLETGTDTQYF. In DNA, the CDR3 is TGTGCCAGCAGTTTCCTCGAGACAGGGACAGATACGCAGTATTTT.

The V and J genes are TRBV11-2 and TRBJ2-1, with TRBD1 as a possible D gene (7 bases). V shed 6 bases and J shed 3 bases, with 18 bases lying between them. The CDR3 has 16 amino acids. Germline CDR1 SGHAT, CDR2 FQNNGV. The CDR3 DNA reads TGTGCCAGCAGTACTACCGGCGGGACAGACTACAATGAGCAGTTCTTC. Amino acids: CASSTTGGTDYNEQFF.

The V call is TRBV5-1, the J call TRBJ2-5; D is uncertain. The CDR3 consists of 14 residues. The germline V gene has CDR1 SGHRS and CDR2 YFSETQ. The V end lost 3 bases, the J end lost 2 bases, and 11 bases lay between the germline ends. The CDR3 bases are TGCGCCAGCAGCTGGGGTCCAGAACAAGAGACCCAGTACTTC. Translating gives CASSWGPEQETQYF.

V gene TRBV5-1 combines with J gene TRBJ2-4; TRBD1 matches 7 bases. The tail of the sequence fits TRBJ2-7 better, so the J call may be wrong. The germline V gene encodes CDR1 SGHRS and CDR2 YFSETQ. The CDR3 consists of 17 residues. The CDR3 sequence: CASSLSGVRGPIYEQYF. CDR3 in DNA: TGCGCCAGCAGCTTGTCTGGGGTGAGGGGGCCGATCTACGAGCAGTACTTC.

This clonotype appeared a few times. This chain uses TRBV27 with TRBJ2-7; 12 bases fit TRBD1. The CDR3 extends over 15 amino acids. V shed 4 bases, J shed 7 bases, and the junction held 8 bases outside the gene matches. Germline V gene data show CDR1 as MNHEY and CDR2 as SMNVEV (reference sequence). Written as DNA, the CDR3 is TGTGCCAGCAGTTCCGCGGGACAGGGGGCGAGTGAGCAGTACTTC. This sequence encodes CASSSAGQGASEQYF.

The chain joins TRBV7-6 to TRBJ2-5, with a possible D match to TRBD2 (6 bases). CDR3 size: 15 residues. Germline CDR1 reads SGHVS; CDR2 reads FNYEAQ. Between the trimmed V and J ends, which lost 0 bases and 1 base, there was a span of 9 bases. As DNA, the CDR3 is TGTGCCAGCAGCTTAGCGTGGGGGGTCCAAGAGACCCAGTACTTC. Protein: CASSLAWGVQETQYF.

The V gene is TRBV14, the J gene TRBJ1-5, with TRBD1 identical over 7 bases. The CDR3 loop spans 14 amino acids. The V segment lost 5 bases and the J segment 6 bases; nucleotides outside the gene matches: 7. The V gene's germline CDR1 is SGHDN and CDR2 FVKESK. The CDR3 is CASSSAGTAQPQHF. CDR3 nucleotide sequence: TGTGCCAGCAGCTCAGCCGGGACAGCTCAGCCCCAGCATTTT.

Ten or more counts support this clonotype. The rearrangement joins TRBV4-1 to TRBJ2-7; D unresolved. This CDR3 region has 17 residues. V lost 0 bases and J 0 bases, leaving 15 bases between the germline ends. Germline-derived CDR1 and CDR2 are MGHRA and YSYEKL. CDR3 in amino acids: CASSQEGQPLSSYEQYF. As DNA, the CDR3 is TGCGCCAGCAGCCAAGAAGGCCAGCCTTTGAGCTCCTACGAGCAGTACTTC.

V and J are TRBV20-1 and TRBJ2-3; 7 bases map to TRBD2. Germline CDR1 reads DFQATT; CDR2 reads SNEGSKA (reference sequence). The CDR3 extends over 16 amino acids. With V trimmed by 4 bases and J by 2 bases, 12 bases remained unmatched. The CDR3 here is CSANPGEGPYTDTQYF. CDR3 DNA sequence: TGCAGTGCTAACCCTGGGGAGGGGCCCTACACAGATACGCAGTATTTT.